Given below is one TCR beta chain in context. Its antigen is not known. The sample originates from a study of cytomegalovirus exposure and HLA in healthy donors. Notes on the study in general: It was assumed in the presence/absence analyses that sequencing depth was roughly uniform across donors. It was reported that the classifier diagnosed cytomegalovirus status with high specificity and sensitivity in both the original and validation cohorts. When analyzed later, a missense DCLRE1C variant was found to be linked to TCR beta V- and J-gene trimming.

A multiplex PCR was run with 60 Vbeta primers and 13 Jbeta primers. Repertoires were generated with immunoSEQ multiplex PCR, while TCRdb's copy carries only in-frame clones and drops some. The sample lists a few hundred thousand clones, around 83% occurring once. This CDR3 is 11 amino acids long. CDR1 is MDHEN and CDR2 is SYDVKM in the germline V gene. V lost 10 bases and J lost 10, with 15 bases in between. The chain employs TRBV28 and TRBJ2-3, with D hard to call. The sequenced material came from PBMCs. This receptor was taken from a girl aged 5 to 17 in good health and CMV-seronegative. CDR3 bases: TGTGCCACCAACACGGGTCCTCCGCAGTATTTT. This encodes CATNTGPPQYF. The variable domain in full, with the rest retrieved from reference TRBV28 and TRBJ2-3, is DVKVTQSSRYLVKRTGEKVFLECVQDMDHENMFWYRQDPGLGLRLIYFSYDVKMKEKGDIPEGYSVSREKKERFSLILESASTNQTSMYLCATNTGPPQYFGPGTRLTVL.